Described below is a single T cell receptor (beta chain) sequence and its context. In the study's own analysis: Counts of nucleated cells, estimated from reference gene primer amplification, were obtained. Generated by immunoSEQ multiplex PCR, the TCRdb table keeps only in-frame clones and is missing some. Clonal size and the V and J genes are those of that table, whereas D and trimming came from the DNA. The sample shows over 350,000 clones, 88% of them seen only once. The data were taken from a study of blood T cell repertoires in COVID-19. The wider study: Specimens from acute and convalescent COVID-19 originated in the United States, Italy and Spain.

Symptom resolution, clearance, or two negative PCRs marked the recovered donors of Cohort 3. The CDR3 spans 14 residues. V dropped 4 bases and J dropped 1; count of bases not matched to a gene: 0. The germline V gene has CDR1 ENHRY and CDR2 SYGVKD. V is TRBV10-3 and J is TRBJ2-4, with TRBD2 matching over 8 bases. The sequenced sample was PBMCs or T cells enriched from blood (not recorded which). The TCR comes from a woman in her late teens or twenties who had recovered from COVID-19. The CDR3, as DNA: TGTGCCATCAGTGCTAGCGGGGCCAAAAACATTCAGTACTTC. Protein sequence: CAISASGAKNIQYF.